This T cell receptor (beta chain) was retrieved from a study of T cell repertoires in cytomegalovirus infection. Background on the study: Recently identified HLA-C-restricted CMV epitopes were among the peptides used. The public TCR beta signatures pointed to both CMV infection and matching HLA type. The study, taken as a whole, reports: It was HLA-C-restricted CMV-specific TCR beta clonotypes that dominated the response ex vivo.

As for this clonotype: The target antigen is unknown.

V was trimmed by 0 bases and J by 2 bases, leaving 6 bases between them. CDR1 LGHNA and CDR2 YSLEER come from the germline V gene. CDR3 size: 14 residues. MiXCR, applied by TCRdb to the reads, yields one record per CDR3 protein. The top ten hold about 12% of the sample, which has 750,000 to 950,000 distinct CDR3 sequences, 25% to 30% seen once. The clonotype was recovered from a human donor in good health (CMV status not recorded). Some clones in this sample may be carry-over from other donors' samples. The sample here was cultured CD8+ T cells from PBMCs, taken from culture after CMV antigen stimulation. This chain connects TRBV4-3 to TRBJ2-3; D unresolved. The CDR3, as DNA: TGCGCCAGCAGCCAAGATCGGGCCACAGATACGCAGTATTTT. Translating it yields CASSQDRATDTQYF.